This T cell receptor (beta chain) was identified in a study of cytomegalovirus exposure and HLA in healthy donors. Germline CDR1 MNHEY, CDR2 SMNVEV (reference sequence). This CDR3 has 14 residues. V was trimmed by 3 bases and J by 3 bases, leaving 9 bases between them. Primers included in the PCR were 60 Vbeta and 13 Jbeta primers. Measured with immunoSEQ multiplex PCR; TCRdb has only the in-frame clones, and not every one. Here the sample spans about 190,000 clones, over 70% being singletons. In the case of this clone: Its antigen is as yet unknown.

Points from the study as a whole: In a later analysis, TCR association rates varied by HLA locus: DRB1 most, HLA-C fewest.

V is TRBV27 and J is TRBJ1-5; D remains unclear. The origin of this receptor is a middle-aged man in good health and CMV-seropositive. Sequenced: PBMCs. For the CDR3, the DNA is TGTGCCAGCAGTTTTAGTGGGCACAATCAGCCCCAGCATTTT. This translates into CASSFSGHNQPQHF.